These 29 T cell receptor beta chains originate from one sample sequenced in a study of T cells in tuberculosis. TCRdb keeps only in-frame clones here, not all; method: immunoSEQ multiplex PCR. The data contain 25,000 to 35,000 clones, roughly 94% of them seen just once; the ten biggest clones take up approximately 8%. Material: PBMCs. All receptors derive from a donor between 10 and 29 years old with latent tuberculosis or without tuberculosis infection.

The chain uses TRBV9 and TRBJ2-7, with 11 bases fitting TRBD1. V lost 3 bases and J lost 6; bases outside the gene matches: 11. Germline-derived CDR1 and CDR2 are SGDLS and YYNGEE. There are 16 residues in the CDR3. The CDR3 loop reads CASSDQGDRGEGEQYF. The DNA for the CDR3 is TGTGCCAGCAGCGACCAAGGGGACAGGGGGGAAGGCGAGCAGTACTTC.

This CDR3 is CASSPIGGGGNQPQHF. DNA for the CDR3: TGTGCCAGCTCACCCATAGGGGGGGGAGGCAATCAGCCCCAGCATTTT. J is TRBJ1-5 and V is TRBV18; the D gene is possibly TRBD1 (6 bases). The V and J ends lost 3 bases and 2 bases respectively, with 14 bases between them. The CDR3 sequence is 16 residues long. Germline loops: CDR1 KGHSH, CDR2 LQKENI.

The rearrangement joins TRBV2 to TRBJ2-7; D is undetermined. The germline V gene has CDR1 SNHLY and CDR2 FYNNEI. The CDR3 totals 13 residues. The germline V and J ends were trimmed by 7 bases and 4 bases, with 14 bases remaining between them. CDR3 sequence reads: CASKANGVYEQYF. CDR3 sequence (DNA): TGTGCCAGCAAAGCGAATGGTGTATACGAGCAGTACTTC.

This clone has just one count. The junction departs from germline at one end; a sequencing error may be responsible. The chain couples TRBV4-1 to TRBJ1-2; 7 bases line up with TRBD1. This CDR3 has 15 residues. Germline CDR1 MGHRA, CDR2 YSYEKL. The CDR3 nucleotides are TGCGCCAGCAGACAAGGCAGACAGGGAAACTATGGCTACACCTTC. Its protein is CASRQGRQGNYGYTF.

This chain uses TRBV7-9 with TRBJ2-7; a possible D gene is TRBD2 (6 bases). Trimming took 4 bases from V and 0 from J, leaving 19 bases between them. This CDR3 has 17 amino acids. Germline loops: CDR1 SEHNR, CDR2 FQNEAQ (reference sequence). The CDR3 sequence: CASSSSGGTDISYEQYF. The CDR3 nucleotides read TGTGCCAGCAGCTCATCGGGCGGGACCGATATCTCCTACGAGCAGTACTTC.

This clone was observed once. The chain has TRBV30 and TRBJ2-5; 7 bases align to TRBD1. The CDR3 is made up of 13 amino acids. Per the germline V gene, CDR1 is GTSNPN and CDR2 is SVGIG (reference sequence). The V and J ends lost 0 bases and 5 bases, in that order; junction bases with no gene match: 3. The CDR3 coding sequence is TGTGCCTGGAGTGTAGGGACAGCGGAGACCCAGTACTTC. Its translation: CAWSVGTAETQYF.

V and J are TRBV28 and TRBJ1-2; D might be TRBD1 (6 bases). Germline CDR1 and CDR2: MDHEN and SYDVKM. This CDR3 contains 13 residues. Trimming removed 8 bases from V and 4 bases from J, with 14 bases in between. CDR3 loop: CASLLDRRYGYTF. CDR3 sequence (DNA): TGTGCCAGCCTACTAGACAGGCGCTATGGCTACACCTTC.

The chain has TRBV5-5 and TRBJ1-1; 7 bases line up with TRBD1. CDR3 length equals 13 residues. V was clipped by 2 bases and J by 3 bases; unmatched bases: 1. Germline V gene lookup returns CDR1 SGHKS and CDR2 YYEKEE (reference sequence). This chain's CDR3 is CASSFTGDTEAFF. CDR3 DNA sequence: TGTGCCAGCAGCTTTACAGGGGACACTGAAGCTTTCTTT.

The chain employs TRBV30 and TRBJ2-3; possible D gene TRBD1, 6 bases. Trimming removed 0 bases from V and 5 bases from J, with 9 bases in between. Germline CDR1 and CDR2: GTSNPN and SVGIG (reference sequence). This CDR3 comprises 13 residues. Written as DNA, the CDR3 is TGTGCCTGGAGTGTACGAGGGGGAGATACGCAGTATTTT. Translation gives CAWSVRGGDTQYF.

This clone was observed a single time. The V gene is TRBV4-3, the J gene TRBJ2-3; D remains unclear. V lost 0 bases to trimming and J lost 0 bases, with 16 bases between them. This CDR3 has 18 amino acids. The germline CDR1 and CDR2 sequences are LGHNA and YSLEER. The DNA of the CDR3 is TGCGCCAGCAGCCAAGATGTCCAATACACTACGAGCACAGATACGCAGTATTTT. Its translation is CASSQDVQYTTSTDTQYF.

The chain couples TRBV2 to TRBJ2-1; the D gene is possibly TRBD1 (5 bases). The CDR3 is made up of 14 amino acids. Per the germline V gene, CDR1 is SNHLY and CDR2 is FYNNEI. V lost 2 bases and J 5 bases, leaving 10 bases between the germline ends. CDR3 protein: CASSENGRDNEQFF. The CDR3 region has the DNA TGTGCCAGCAGTGAAAATGGCAGGGACAATGAGCAGTTCTTC.

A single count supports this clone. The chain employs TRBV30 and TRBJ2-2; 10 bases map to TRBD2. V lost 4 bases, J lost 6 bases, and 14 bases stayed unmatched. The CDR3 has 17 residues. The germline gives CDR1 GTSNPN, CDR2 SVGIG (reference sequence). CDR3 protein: CAWTGQGTAGGAGELFF. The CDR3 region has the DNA TGTGCCTGGACAGGGCAGGGTACAGCGGGAGGGGCCGGGGAGCTGTTTTTT.

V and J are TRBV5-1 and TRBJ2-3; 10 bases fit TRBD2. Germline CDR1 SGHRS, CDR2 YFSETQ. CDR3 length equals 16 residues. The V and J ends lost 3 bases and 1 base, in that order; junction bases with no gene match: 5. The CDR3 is CASSWAGLAGTDTQYF. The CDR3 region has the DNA TGCGCCAGCAGCTGGGCCGGACTAGCGGGCACAGATACGCAGTATTTT.

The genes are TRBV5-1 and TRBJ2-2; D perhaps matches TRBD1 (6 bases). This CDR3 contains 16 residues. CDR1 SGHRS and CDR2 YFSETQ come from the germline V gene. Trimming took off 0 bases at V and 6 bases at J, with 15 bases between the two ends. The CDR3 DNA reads TGCGCCAGCAGCTTGGGTACAGGGATGGAGGCCGGGGAGCTGTTTTTT. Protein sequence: CASSLGTGMEAGELFF.

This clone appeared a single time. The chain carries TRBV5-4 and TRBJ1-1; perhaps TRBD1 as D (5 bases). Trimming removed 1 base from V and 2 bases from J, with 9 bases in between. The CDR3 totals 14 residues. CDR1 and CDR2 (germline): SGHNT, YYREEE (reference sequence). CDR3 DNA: TGTGCCAGCAGCTTGACAGGAGCTAACACTGAAGCTTTCTTT. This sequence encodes CASSLTGANTEAFF.

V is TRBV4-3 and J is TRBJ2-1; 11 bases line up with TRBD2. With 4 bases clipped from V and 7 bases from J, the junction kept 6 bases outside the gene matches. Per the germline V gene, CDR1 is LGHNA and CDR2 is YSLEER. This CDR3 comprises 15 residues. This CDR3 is CASSPRIAGGNEQFF. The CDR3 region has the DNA TGCGCCAGCAGCCCACGGATAGCGGGAGGGAATGAGCAGTTCTTC.

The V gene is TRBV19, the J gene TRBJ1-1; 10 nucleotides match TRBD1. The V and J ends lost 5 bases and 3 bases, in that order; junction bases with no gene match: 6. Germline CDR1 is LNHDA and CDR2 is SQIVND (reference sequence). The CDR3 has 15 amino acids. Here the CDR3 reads CASSPFGTGDTEAFF. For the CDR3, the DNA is TGTGCCAGTAGTCCTTTCGGGACAGGGGACACTGAAGCTTTCTTT.

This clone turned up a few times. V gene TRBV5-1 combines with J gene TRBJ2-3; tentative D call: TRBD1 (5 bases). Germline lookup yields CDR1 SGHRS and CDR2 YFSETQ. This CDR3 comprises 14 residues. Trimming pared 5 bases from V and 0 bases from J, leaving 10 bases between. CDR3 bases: TGCGCCAGCAGGGGGCAGGGCAGCACAGATACGCAGTATTTT. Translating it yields CASRGQGSTDTQYF.

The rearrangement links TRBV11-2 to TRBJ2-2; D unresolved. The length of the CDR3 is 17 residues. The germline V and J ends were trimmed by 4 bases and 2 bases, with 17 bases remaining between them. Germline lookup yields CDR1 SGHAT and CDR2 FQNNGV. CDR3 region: CASSSSELLSNTGELFF. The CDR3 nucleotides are TGTGCCAGCAGCTCAAGCGAACTCCTTTCTAACACCGGGGAGCTGTTTTTT.

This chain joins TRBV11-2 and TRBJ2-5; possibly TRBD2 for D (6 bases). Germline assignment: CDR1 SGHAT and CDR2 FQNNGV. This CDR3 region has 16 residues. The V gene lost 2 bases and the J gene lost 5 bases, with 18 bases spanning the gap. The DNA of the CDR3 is TGTGCCAGCAGCTTATGGGGAGGACGGGAAGGTGAGACCCAGTACTTC. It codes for CASSLWGGREGETQYF.

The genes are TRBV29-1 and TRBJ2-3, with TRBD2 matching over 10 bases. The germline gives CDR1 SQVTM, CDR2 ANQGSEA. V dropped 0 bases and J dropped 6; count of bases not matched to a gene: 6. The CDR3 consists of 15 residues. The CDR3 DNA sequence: TGCAGCGTTGAAGATGGACTAGCGGTGGGGGATACGCAGTATTTT. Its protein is CSVEDGLAVGDTQYF.

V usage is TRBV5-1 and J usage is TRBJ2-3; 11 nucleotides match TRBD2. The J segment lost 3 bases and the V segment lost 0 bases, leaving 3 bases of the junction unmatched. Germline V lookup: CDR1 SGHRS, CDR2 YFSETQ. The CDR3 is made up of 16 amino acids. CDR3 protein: CASSLEPSGRTDTQYF. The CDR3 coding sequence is TGCGCCAGCAGCTTGGAGCCTAGCGGGAGGACAGATACGCAGTATTTT.

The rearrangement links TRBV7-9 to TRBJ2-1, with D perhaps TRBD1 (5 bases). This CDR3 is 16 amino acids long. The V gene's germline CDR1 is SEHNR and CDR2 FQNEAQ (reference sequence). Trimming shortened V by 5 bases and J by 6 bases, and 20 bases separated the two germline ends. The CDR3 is CASSPQGKRRSNEQFF. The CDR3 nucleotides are TGTGCCAGCAGCCCTCAGGGCAAACGGCGGAGCAATGAGCAGTTCTTC.

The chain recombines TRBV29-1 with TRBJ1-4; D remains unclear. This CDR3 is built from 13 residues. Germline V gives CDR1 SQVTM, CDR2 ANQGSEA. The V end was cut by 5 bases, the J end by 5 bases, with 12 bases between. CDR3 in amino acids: CSVRRAENEKLFF. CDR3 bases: TGCAGCGTTCGAAGAGCCGAAAATGAAAAACTGTTTTTT.

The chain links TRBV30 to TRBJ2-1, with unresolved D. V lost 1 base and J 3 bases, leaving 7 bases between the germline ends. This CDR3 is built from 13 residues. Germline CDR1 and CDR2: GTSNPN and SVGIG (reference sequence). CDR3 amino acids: CAWSERLYNEQFF. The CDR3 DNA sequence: TGTGCCTGGAGTGAACGACTCTACAATGAGCAGTTCTTC.

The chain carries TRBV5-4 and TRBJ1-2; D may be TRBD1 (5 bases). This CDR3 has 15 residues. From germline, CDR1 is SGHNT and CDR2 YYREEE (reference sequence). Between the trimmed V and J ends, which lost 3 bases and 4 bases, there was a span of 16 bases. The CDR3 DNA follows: TGTGCCAGCAGCTCGTTTCGGGGGTCGGGCTATGGCTACACCTTC. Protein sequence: CASSSFRGSGYGYTF.

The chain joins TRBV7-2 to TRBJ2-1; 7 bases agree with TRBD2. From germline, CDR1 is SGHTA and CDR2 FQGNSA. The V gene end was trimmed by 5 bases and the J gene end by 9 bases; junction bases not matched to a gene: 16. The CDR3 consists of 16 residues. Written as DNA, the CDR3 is TGTGCCAGCAGCCGTTATGAGGCGGGAGCGAGGGGTGAGCAGTTCTTC. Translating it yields CASSRYEAGARGEQFF.

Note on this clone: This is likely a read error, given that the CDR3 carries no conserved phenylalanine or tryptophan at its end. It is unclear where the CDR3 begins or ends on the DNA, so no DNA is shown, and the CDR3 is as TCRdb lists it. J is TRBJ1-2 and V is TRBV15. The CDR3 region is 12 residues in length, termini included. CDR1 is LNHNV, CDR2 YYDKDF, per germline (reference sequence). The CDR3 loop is CATSRDNTNRER.

CDR3 loop: CASSLGTSGWNTGELFF. CDR3 in DNA: TGTGCCAGCAGCTTAGGGACTAGCGGGTGGAACACCGGGGAGCTGTTTTTT. This rearrangement joins TRBV7-9 to TRBJ2-2; 11 positions agree with TRBD2. V lost 1 base and J lost 1; bases outside the gene matches: 2. The germline CDR1 and CDR2 sequences are SEHNR and FQNEAQ (reference sequence). The CDR3 spans 17 residues.